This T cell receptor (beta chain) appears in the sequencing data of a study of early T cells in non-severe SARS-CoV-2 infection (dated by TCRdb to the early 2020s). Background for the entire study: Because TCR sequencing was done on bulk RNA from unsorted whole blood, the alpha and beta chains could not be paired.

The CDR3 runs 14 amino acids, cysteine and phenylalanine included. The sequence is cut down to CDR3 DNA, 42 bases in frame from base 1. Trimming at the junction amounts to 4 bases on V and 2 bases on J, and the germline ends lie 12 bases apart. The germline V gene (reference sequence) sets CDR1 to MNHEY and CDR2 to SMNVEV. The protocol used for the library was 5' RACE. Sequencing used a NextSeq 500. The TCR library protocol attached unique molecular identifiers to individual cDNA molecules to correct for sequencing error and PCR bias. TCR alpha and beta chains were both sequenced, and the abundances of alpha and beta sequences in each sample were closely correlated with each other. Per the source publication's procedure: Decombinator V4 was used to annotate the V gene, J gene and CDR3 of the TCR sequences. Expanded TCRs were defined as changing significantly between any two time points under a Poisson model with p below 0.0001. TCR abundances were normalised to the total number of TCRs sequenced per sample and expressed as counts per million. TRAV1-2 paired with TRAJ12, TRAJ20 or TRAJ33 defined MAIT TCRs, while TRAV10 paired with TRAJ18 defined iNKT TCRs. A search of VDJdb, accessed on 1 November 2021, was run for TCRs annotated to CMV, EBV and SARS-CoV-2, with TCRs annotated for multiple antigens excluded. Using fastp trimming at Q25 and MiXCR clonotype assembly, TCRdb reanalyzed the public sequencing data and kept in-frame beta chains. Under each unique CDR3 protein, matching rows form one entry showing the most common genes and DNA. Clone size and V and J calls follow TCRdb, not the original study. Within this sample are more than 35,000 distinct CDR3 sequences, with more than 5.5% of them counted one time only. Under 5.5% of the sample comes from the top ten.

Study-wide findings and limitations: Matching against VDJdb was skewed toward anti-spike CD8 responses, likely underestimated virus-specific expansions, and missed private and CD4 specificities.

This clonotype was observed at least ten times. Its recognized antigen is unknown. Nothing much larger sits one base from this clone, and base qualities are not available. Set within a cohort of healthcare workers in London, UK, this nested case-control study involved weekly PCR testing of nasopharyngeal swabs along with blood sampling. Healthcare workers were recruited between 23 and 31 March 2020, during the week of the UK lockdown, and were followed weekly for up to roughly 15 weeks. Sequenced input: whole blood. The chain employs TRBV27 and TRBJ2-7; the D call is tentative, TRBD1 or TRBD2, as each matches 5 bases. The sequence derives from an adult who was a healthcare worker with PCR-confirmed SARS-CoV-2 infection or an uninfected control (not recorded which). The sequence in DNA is TGTGCCAGCAGTTACTACCGGGGCCCCTACGAGCAGTACTTC. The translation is CASSYYRGPYEQYF.